Listed below are T cell receptor beta chains from one sample, sequenced in a study of early T cells in non-severe SARS-CoV-2 infection. TCRdb fed the 5' RACE reads into MiXCR, producing one record per CDR3 protein. The table records tens of thousands of distinct CDR3 sequences, 8.5% to 12% of them present only once. The material sequenced was whole blood. Receptors were obtained from an adult who was a healthcare worker with PCR-confirmed SARS-CoV-2 infection or an uninfected control (not recorded which). The CDR3 runs from the conserved cysteine through the conserved F or W. A D gene is named only where the DNA matches it firmly. Clone size appears in some rows only: once, few, many, or a class for an expanded clone.

>.|TRBV12-5|TRBJ1-6|.
TGTGCTAGTGCCCAGGGGAGCTCCTATAATTCACCCCTCCATTTT
CASAQGSSYNSPLHF
>.|TRBV7-2|TRBJ2-5|.
TGTGCCAGCAGCTTAGGGGGACTGGGAGCACTCCAAGAGACCCAGTACTTC
CASSLGGLGALQETQYF
>TRBD1|TRBV10-3|TRBJ1-2|many
TGTGCCATCAGGGACCAGGACAGGGGTGGAGGCTACACCTTC
CAIRDQDRGGGYTF
>.|TRBV5-1|TRBJ2-3|few
TGCGCCAGCAGCTTGGAGCGGCGGAGCACAGATACGCAGTATTTT
CASSLERRSTDTQYF
>.|TRBV9|TRBJ2-7|many
TGTGCCAGCAGCGTAGCCGTGGGGCCACACTACGAGCAGTACTTC
CASSVAVGPHYEQYF
>TRBD2|TRBV20-1|TRBJ2-1|many
TGCAGTGCTAGCGGGAGGTACAATGAGCAGTTCTTC
CSASGRYNEQFF
>TRBD1|TRBV29-1|TRBJ1-2|few
TGCAGCGTAGACGCAGGGGGCGGGTATGGCTACACCTTC
CSVDAGGGYGYTF
>TRBD2|TRBV11-2|TRBJ2-1|few
TGTGCCAGCAGCAGTACTAGCGGGTTCTACAATGAGCAGTTCTTC
CASSSTSGFYNEQFF
>TRBD1|TRBV15|TRBJ2-1|.
TGTGCCACCAGCATCCGGACAGGGGAGGATGAGCAGTTCTTC
CATSIRTGEDEQFF
>.|TRBV20-1|TRBJ2-7|few
TGCAGTGCTAGAAGCACAGGGAACGACCACGAGCAGTACTTC
CSARSTGNDHEQYF
>.|TRBV6-2/TRBV6-3|TRBJ1-1|.
TGTGCCAGCAGTCCCCGGACGAATTCGGCTTTCTTT
CASSPRTNSAFF
>.|TRBV18|TRBJ1-5|few
TGTGCCAGCTCACCCGTTTCGACATCTTTGAATCAGCCCCAGCATTTT
CASSPVSTSLNQPQHF
>.|TRBV12-3/TRBV12-4|TRBJ1-2|few
TGTGCCAGCAGTTTGTTAACAGCCGTTGAGTATGGCTACACCTTC
CASSLLTAVEYGYTF
>.|TRBV5-1|TRBJ2-6|many
TGCGCCAGCAGCTTGGGATTGCAGGAAGCTATCTCTGGGGCCAACGTCCTGACTTTC
CASSLGLQEAISGANVLTF
>TRBD1|TRBV28|TRBJ2-7|many
TGTGCCAGCAGTCTACCAACCGGGACAGGTGTGTACGAGCAGTACTTC
CASSLPTGTGVYEQYF
>TRBD1|TRBV12-3/TRBV12-4|TRBJ2-7|many
TGTGCCAGCAGTTTAAAACAGGGGTACGAGCAGTACTTC
CASSLKQGYEQYF
>.|TRBV5-1|TRBJ2-3|many
TGCGCCAGCAGCTCAGCAGGCTCAGGAGATACGCAGTATTTT
CASSSAGSGDTQYF
>TRBD1|TRBV9|TRBJ2-6|many
TGTGCCAGCAGCGCCCAGGGGGTTGGGGCCAACGTCCTGACTTTC
CASSAQGVGANVLTF
>.|TRBV12-3/TRBV12-4|TRBJ1-2|many
TGTGCCAGCAGTTTCGGCAGTAACTATGGCTACACCTTC
CASSFGSNYGYTF
>.|TRBV6-2/TRBV6-3|TRBJ2-6|.
TGTGCCAGCAGTTTTTTAGGGTCTGGGGCCAACGTCCTGACTTTC
CASSFLGSGANVLTF
>.|TRBV20-1|TRBJ2-7|many
TGCAGTGCTAGGGAAATTTACGAGCAGTACTTC
CSAREIYEQYF
>.|TRBV20-1|TRBJ2-3|.
TGCAGTGCTAGAGGCAGCACAGATACGCAGTATTTT
CSARGSTDTQYF
>TRBD2|TRBV5-1|TRBJ2-3|.
TGCGCCAGCAGCTTGGCCTCAGCGGGAGTAATGGGGACAGATACGCAGTATTTT
CASSLASAGVMGTDTQYF
>.|TRBV20-1|TRBJ1-2|many
TGCAGTGCTAGTAGGAGGTCTATTTATGGCTACACCTTC
CSASRRSIYGYTF
>.|TRBV5-1|TRBJ2-4|many
TGCGCCAGCAGCTCCGGGGCTTCACGGGAAAACATTCAGTACTTC
CASSSGASRENIQYF
>TRBD1|TRBV4-1|TRBJ2-2|.
TGCGCCAGCAGCCCCTTAGGACAGGGGAAGGGCGGGGAGCTGTTTTTT
CASSPLGQGKGGELFF
>.|TRBV5-1|TRBJ2-2|many
TGCGCCAGCAGCTCGTACTCCCGCACCGGGGAGCTGTTTTTT
CASSSYSRTGELFF
>.|TRBV19|TRBJ2-3|few
TGTGCCAGTAGTATTATAGCGGCTAGCACAGATACGCAGTATTTT
CASSIIAASTDTQYF
>.|TRBV2|TRBJ2-3|many
TGTGCCAGCAACGGAGGCATGGATACGCAGTATTTT
CASNGGMDTQYF
>.|TRBV6-6|TRBJ1-2|many
TGTGCCAGCAGTTACCGGGCAGGCCCAGGAGGCTACACCTTC
CASSYRAGPGGYTF
>.|TRBV12-3/TRBV12-4|TRBJ1-6|many
TGTGCCAGCAGTTTTGCCAGCGCACCCCTCCACTTT
CASSFASAPLHF
>.|TRBV20-1|TRBJ1-6|many
TGCAGTGCCCGAGACTATATTAATTCACCCCTCCACTTT
CSARDYINSPLHF
>.|TRBV28|TRBJ2-4|.
TGTGCCAGCAGTCATGACAGCAAAAACATTCAGTACTTC
CASSHDSKNIQYF
>.|TRBV19|TRBJ1-5|many
TGTGCCAGTAGGGCCGGAGGGCTAGGGCCTCAGCCCCAGCATTTT
CASRAGGLGPQPQHF
>.|TRBV19|TRBJ1-1|large
TGTGCCAGTAGTATCGCAGGGCCCGCTGAAGCTTTCTTT
CASSIAGPAEAFF
>TRBD2|TRBV5-1|TRBJ2-7|few
TGCGCCAGCAGTCCGAGGACTAGCGGAGATTCCCAGCAGTACTTC
CASSPRTSGDSQQYF
>.|TRBV6-6|TRBJ1-5|few
TGTGCCAGCAGTTTTCGCCAGGCGACAAGGCCCCAGCATTTT
CASSFRQATRPQHF
>.|TRBV6-1|TRBJ2-7|.
TGTGCCAGCAGCGAGACAGGGCGGGGCGAGCAGTACTTC
CASSETGRGEQYF
>TRBD1|TRBV3-1|TRBJ1-4|many
TGTGCCAGCAGCCATGGGACAGGGAATGAAAAACTGTTTTTT
CASSHGTGNEKLFF
>.|TRBV25-1|TRBJ2-2|few
TGTGCCAGCAGTGATGGGGCAGGGGATGCCGGGGAGCTGTTTTTT
CASSDGAGDAGELFF
>.|TRBV18|TRBJ1-1|.
TGTGCCAGCTCAGCAGGGACTCCGCCACGACGAGCTTTCTTT
CASSAGTPPRRAFF
>TRBD2|TRBV3-1|TRBJ2-7|many
TGTGCCAGCAGCCCGCGTCCCGCTAGCGGGGGACCCGCCGTCTACGAGCAGTACTTC
CASSPRPASGGPAVYEQYF
>.|TRBV11-2|TRBJ1-6|many
TGTGCCAGCAGCTTAGAGGGGCGGGGATACCTCCACTTT
CASSLEGRGYLHF
>TRBD2|TRBV5-1|TRBJ2-2|few
TGCGCCAGCAGCTCGGGACTAGCGGGACACCCGAACACCGGGGAGCTGTTTTTT
CASSSGLAGHPNTGELFF
>.|TRBV4-1|TRBJ2-1|many
TGCGCCAGCAGCCAAGAAGGCATCGATGAGCAGTTCTTC
CASSQEGIDEQFF
>.|TRBV12-3/TRBV12-4|TRBJ2-1|few
TGTGCCAGCAGTCGAACGGGACCGCTCAACTCCTACAATGAGCAGTTCTTC
CASSRTGPLNSYNEQFF
>.|TRBV30|TRBJ1-2|many
TGTGCCTTACGCCTAGGAGGGAACTATGGCTACACCTTC
CALRLGGNYGYTF
>TRBD1|TRBV7-2|TRBJ1-2|many
TGTGCCAGCAGCGGAGGACCGGGACAGGGGATTTATGGCTACACCTTC
CASSGGPGQGIYGYTF
>.|TRBV6-2/TRBV6-3|TRBJ2-7|many
TGTGCCAGCAGCCAGACAGACCTGTACTTC
CASSQTDLYF
>.|TRBV20-1|TRBJ2-1|few
TGCAGTGCTAGAGATCTGACAGCTGGCTCCTACAATGAGCAGTTCTTC
CSARDLTAGSYNEQFF
>.|TRBV30|TRBJ2-7|many
TGTGCCTGGAGTACGGGGCCCTACGAGCAGTACTTC
CAWSTGPYEQYF
>TRBD1|TRBV18|TRBJ1-5|.
TGTGCCAGCTCACCCGGGACAGGCAATCAGCCCCAGCATTTT
CASSPGTGNQPQHF
>.|TRBV7-2|TRBJ2-3|few
TGTGCCAGCAGCTTTCAGGCTAGCCGGACAGATACGCAGTATTTT
CASSFQASRTDTQYF
>TRBD2|TRBV3-1|TRBJ2-3|.
TGTGCCAGCAGCCAACGGTGGCTAGCGGGGAGCACAGATACGCAGTATTTT
CASSQRWLAGSTDTQYF
>TRBD1|TRBV7-9|TRBJ1-6|few
TGTGCCAGCAGCCAGACAGGGGGCTATTCACCCCTCCACTTT
CASSQTGGYSPLHF